The next 8 T cell receptor beta chains were all read from a single sample in a study of T cell responses to AZD1222 COVID-19 vaccine. Sequencing used immunoSEQ multiplex PCR; TCRdb keeps in-frame clones, though not all of them. Here the sample spans fewer than 120,000 clones, about 90% being singletons. This sample comprised peripheral blood, obtained on day 0 of AZD1222 vaccination. The receptors derive from an adult in good health.

The CDR3 DNA reads TGTGCCACCAGCAGAGAACGGACCGCCAATCAGCCCCAGCATTTT. Its protein is CATSRERTANQPQHF. The rearrangement links TRBV15 to TRBJ1-5; unclear D gene. V was clipped by 0 bases and J by 3 bases, with 9 bases between them. The CDR3 is 15 residues long. Germline V lookup: CDR1 LNHNV, CDR2 YYDKDF (reference sequence).

The V call is TRBV6-5, the J call TRBJ1-6; a weak D match, TRBD1 (5 bases). The CDR3 contains 14 residues. Deletions cut 2 bases from V and 7 bases from J, with 9 bases between. The germline V gene has CDR1 MNHEY and CDR2 SVGAGI. The CDR3 sequence: CASSYGGGNSPLHF. CDR3 sequence (DNA): TGTGCCAGCAGTTACGGGGGAGGCAATTCACCCCTCCACTTT.

The J gene is TRBJ1-6, the V gene TRBV2; TRBD1 is a possible D gene (6 bases). Germline V gene sequence: CDR1 SNHLY, CDR2 FYNNEI. This CDR3 has 14 amino acids. V was pared by 11 bases and J by 5 bases, with 16 bases between. The CDR3 DNA is TGTGCCGGCAATCTGGGGGCCGATAATTCACCCCTCCACTTT. Amino acid sequence: CAGNLGADNSPLHF.

The V call is TRBV28, the J call TRBJ1-6; D may be TRBD1 (5 bases). V lost 6 bases, J lost 12 bases, and 12 bases lay in between. The length of the CDR3 is 12 residues. Per germline, CDR1 MDHEN and CDR2 SYDVKM. The CDR3 DNA reads as TGTGCCAGCAGGGGTTTGGGGGAACCCCTCCACTTT. Translation: CASRGLGEPLHF.

The chain carries TRBV3-1 (or the pseudogene TRBV3-2) and TRBJ1-5; D is perhaps TRBD1 (5 bases). CDR3 length equals 17 residues. In germline, CDR1 is LGHDT, CDR2 YNNKEL (reference sequence). The germline V and J ends were trimmed by 3 bases and 1 base, with 16 bases remaining between them. The CDR3 coding sequence is TGTGCCAGCAGCCATTCTGGGGGACGGTTCAGCAATCAGCCCCAGCATTTT. Amino acid sequence: CASSHSGGRFSNQPQHF.

This clone was seen a single time. This chain joins TRBV5-1 and TRBJ2-1; D uncertain. CDR3 length: 13 residues. In germline, CDR1 is SGHRS, CDR2 YFSETQ. Trimming left V 4 bases short and J 7 bases short, with 12 bases between. Here the CDR3 DNA reads TGCGCCAGCAGCGCCTCCTCTTTAAATGAGCAGTTCTTC. This sequence encodes CASSASSLNEQFF.

The V and J genes are TRBV28 and TRBJ2-7, with D hard to call. CDR1 is MDHEN, CDR2 SYDVKM, per germline. V was trimmed by 4 bases and J by 6 bases, leaving 13 bases between them. The CDR3 consists of 13 residues. As DNA, the CDR3 is TGTGCCAGCAGTTCCCCTCCGGGTGGCGAGCAGTACTTC. As protein: CASSSPPGGEQYF.

The gene calls are TRBV15 and TRBJ1-5, with TRBD1 as a possible D gene (6 bases). Per the germline V gene, CDR1 is LNHNV and CDR2 is YYDKDF (reference sequence). Trimming shortened V by 1 base and J by 5 bases, and 12 bases separated the two germline ends. The CDR3 is made up of 15 amino acids. The CDR3 protein is CATSRAWGADQPQHF. The CDR3 DNA reads TGTGCCACCAGCAGAGCGTGGGGGGCTGATCAGCCCCAGCATTTT.